This T cell receptor (beta chain) stems from a study of Ad26.COV2.S vaccination and SARS-CoV-2 variants. Background on the study: As a participant in COV1001, the donor was in the Ad26.COV2.S trial arm. Ad26.COV2.S was injected intramuscularly once or twice, 56 days apart.

This clone was observed once. Treatment reported: over 15 received Ad26.COV2.S at low or high dose, single or two shots; 5 received placebo; per-sample allocation not given. Repertoires come from day 63 after the first vaccine or placebo injection. The CDR3 length is 15 residues. In germline, CDR1 is KGHSH, CDR2 LQKENI. V shed 3 bases and J 3 bases; nucleotides not matched to a gene: 5. Produced via immunoSEQ multiplex PCR; TCRdb's table is partial and in-frame only. This sample carries about 350,000 clones, about 88% of them seen once, and the ten largest clones take around 6.6%. The TCR sequence derives from a person between 18 and 60 years old who received the Ad26.COV2.S COVID-19 vaccine or a placebo. Sequencing was performed on peripheral blood, taken in a trial of Ad26.COV2.S vaccine versus placebo. The chain uses TRBV18 and TRBJ1-3; TRBD1 matches at 7 bases. CDR3 sequence: CASSPGQTYGNTIYF. CDR3 coding DNA: TGTGCCAGCTCACCGGGACAGACTTATGGAAACACCATATATTTT.